Presented here are 8 T cell receptor beta chains from one specimen sequenced in a study of blood T cell repertoires in COVID-19. This table comes from immunoSEQ multiplex PCR, and its TCRdb copy is limited to in-frame clones, with some not included. The table records roughly 250,000 clones, 83% of them present only once. Material for sequencing was PBMCs or T cells enriched from blood (not recorded which). Receptors originate from a woman in her thirties or forties who had been exposed to COVID-19.

The V gene is TRBV28, the J gene TRBJ1-5; D is ambiguous. This CDR3 has 14 amino acids. With 5 bases removed from V and 3 bases from J, the gap between germline ends came to 11 bases. The germline V gene encodes CDR1 MDHEN and CDR2 SYDVKM. The CDR3 loop is CASSLPGFNQPQHF. In nucleotides, the CDR3 is TGTGCCAGCAGTCTCCCGGGATTCAATCAGCCCCAGCATTTT.

The CDR3 sequence: CASSFGRPSSGNTIYF. CDR3 DNA: TGTGCCAGCAGTTTTGGAAGACCTAGCTCTGGAAACACCATATATTTT. The V call is TRBV28, the J call TRBJ1-3, with D uncertain. V was shortened by 3 bases and J by 0 bases, with 12 bases between the two germline ends. Germline CDR1 and CDR2: MDHEN and SYDVKM. The CDR3 loop spans 16 amino acids.

The V gene is TRBV5-4, the J gene TRBJ1-3; 9 bases are a match to TRBD1. From germline, CDR1 is SGHNT and CDR2 YYREEE (reference sequence). V gave up 4 bases and J gave up 4 bases; unmatched junction bases: 9. The CDR3 runs to 16 residues. CDR3 loop: CASSPTGGQSGNTIYF. As DNA, the CDR3 is TGTGCCAGCAGCCCAACAGGGGGCCAATCCGGAAACACCATATATTTT. Together with reference TRBV5-4 and TRBJ1-3, the CDR3 gives the full variable domain: ETGVTQSPTHLIKTRGQQVTLRCSSQSGHNTVSWYQQALGQGPQFIFQYYREEENGRGNFPPRFSGLQFPNYSSELNVNALELDDSALYLCASSPTGGQSGNTIYFGEGSWLTVV.

This clone has only one observation. This rearrangement joins TRBV5-4 to TRBJ2-1, with a weak D call TRBD1 (6 bases). Deletions cut 6 bases from V and 0 bases from J, with 13 bases between. Germline CDR1 SGHNT, CDR2 YYREEE (reference sequence). The CDR3 covers 15 residues. The CDR3 nucleotides are TGTGCCAGCACCCTCCAAGGGGGCTCCTACAATGAGCAGTTCTTC. Amino acid sequence: CASTLQGGSYNEQFF.

The chain recombines TRBV19 with TRBJ2-2; 9 nucleotides line up with TRBD1. The CDR3 contains 17 residues. After removal of 7 bases from V and 6 bases from J, the junction contained 15 bases not matched to a gene. Per germline, CDR1 LNHDA and CDR2 SQIVND (reference sequence). The CDR3 DNA is TGTGCCAGTATCCCTCCGGGACAGGGTATTCTCGCCGGGGAGCTGTTTTTT. It is translated as CASIPPGQGILAGELFF.

The J gene is TRBJ1-5, the V gene TRBV29-1; 10 bases align to TRBD1. The V and J ends lost 0 bases and 8 bases, in that order; junction bases with no gene match: 1. CDR1 SQVTM and CDR2 ANQGSEA come from the germline V gene. The length of the CDR3 is 13 residues. CDR3 bases: TGCAGCGTTGAAGATGGGACAGGGGAGCCCCAGCATTTT. It codes for CSVEDGTGEPQHF.

The rearrangement links TRBV6-2 or TRBV6-3 to TRBJ1-1; D unclear. Trimming took 0 bases from V and 8 from J, leaving 4 bases between them. CDR3 length equals 11 residues. Germline V gene data show CDR1 as MNHEY and CDR2 as SVGEGT. The CDR3 is CASSYSQEAFF. The DNA for the CDR3 is TGTGCCAGCAGTTACTCACAGGAAGCTTTCTTT.

V is TRBV7-9 and J is TRBJ1-3; D uncertain. V lost 2 bases and J 2 bases, leaving 4 bases between the germline ends. CDR3 length: 13 residues. CDR1 and CDR2 from the germline V gene are SEHNR and FQNEAQ (reference sequence). The CDR3 here is CASSLSAGNTIYF. CDR3 DNA sequence: TGTGCCAGCAGCTTATCAGCTGGAAACACCATATATTTT.